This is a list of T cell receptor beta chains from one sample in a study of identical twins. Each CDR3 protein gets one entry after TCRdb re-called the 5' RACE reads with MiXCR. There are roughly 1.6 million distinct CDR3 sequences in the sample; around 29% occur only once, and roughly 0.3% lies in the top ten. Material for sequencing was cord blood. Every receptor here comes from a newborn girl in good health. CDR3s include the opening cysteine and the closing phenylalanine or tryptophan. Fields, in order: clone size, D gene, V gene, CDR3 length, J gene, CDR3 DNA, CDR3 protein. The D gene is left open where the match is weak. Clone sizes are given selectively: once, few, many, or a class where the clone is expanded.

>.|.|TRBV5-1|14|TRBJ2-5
TGCGCCAGCAGCGGTAACAGGGAGAGGGAGACCCAGTACTTC
CASSGNRERETQYF
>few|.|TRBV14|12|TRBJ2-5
TGTGCCAGCAGCCAAGTGGGTAGAAAACAGTACTTC
CASSQVGRKQYF
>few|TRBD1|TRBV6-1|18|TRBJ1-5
TGTGCCAGCAACCTCTTCGGACAGGGACGAAGGAGCAATCAGCCCCAGCATTTT
CASNLFGQGRRSNQPQHF
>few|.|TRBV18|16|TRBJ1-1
TGTGCCAGCTCGCCTCAAACTAGGGGTAGTCAGACTGAAGCTTTCTTT
CASSPQTRGSQTEAFF
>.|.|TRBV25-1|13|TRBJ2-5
TGTGCCAGCAGCCACCCCCAAGGAGAGACCCAGTACTTC
CASSHPQGETQYF
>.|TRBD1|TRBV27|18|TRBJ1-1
TGTGCCAGCAGTTCCCCCCTTAGACAGGGGGCGAAGAACACTGAAGCTTTCTTT
CASSSPLRQGAKNTEAFF
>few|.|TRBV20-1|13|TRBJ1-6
TGCAGTGCTAGCCAGGGGCGGAATTCACCCCTCCACTTT
CSASQGRNSPLHF
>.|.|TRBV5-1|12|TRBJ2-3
TGCGCCAGCAGAGCTACAGCAGATACGCAGTATTTT
CASRATADTQYF
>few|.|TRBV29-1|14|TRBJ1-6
TGCAGCGTTGGACAGGAGTACTATAATTCACCCCTCCACTTT
CSVGQEYYNSPLHF
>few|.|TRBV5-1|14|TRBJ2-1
TGCGCCAGCAGCTTTACTACTAGTTCTGGGGAGCAGTTCTTC
CASSFTTSSGEQFF
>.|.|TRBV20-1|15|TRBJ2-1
TGCAGTGCTGGAAGGTGGGACAAGCTCTACAATGAGCAGTTCTTC
CSAGRWDKLYNEQFF
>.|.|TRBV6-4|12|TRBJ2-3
TGTGCCAGCAGTGACTCGATATCTCAGGTGTATTTT
CASSDSISQVYF
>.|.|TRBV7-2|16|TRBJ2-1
TGTGCCAGCAGCTTTTGGGGGGGGCTGAGTTGCAATGAGCAGTTCTTC
CASSFWGGLSCNEQFF
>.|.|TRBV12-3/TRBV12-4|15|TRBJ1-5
TGTGCCAGCAGTCCGAACAGGGACCGGTATCAGCCCCAGCATTTT
CASSPNRDRYQPQHF